The next 31 T cell receptor beta chains were all read from a single sample in a study of metastatic and nonmetastatic thyroid tumors. No treatment had been given to any patient before thyroid surgery. TCRdb re-called the PCR reads via MiXCR. The sample has roughly 19,000 clones, about 35% seen once; the top ten hold about 23%. Material: tumor tissue. These receptors all come from a female donor with papillary thyroid cancer or a benign thyroid nodule (not recorded which). Some clones in this sample may be carry-over from other donors' samples.

This clone has only a few counts. The genes are TRBV6-2 or TRBV6-3 and TRBJ1-5; D not resolved. The germline V gene has CDR1 MNHEY and CDR2 SVGEGT. The CDR3 is 16 residues long. The chain's CDR3 is CAPQRQPQGCNQPQHF. In nucleotides, the CDR3 is TGTGCTCCCCAAAGGCAGCCCCAAGGGTGCAATCAGCCCCAGCATTTT.

This chain links TRBV2 with TRBJ2-1, with 9 bases matching TRBD2. Germline values: CDR1 SNHLY, CDR2 FYNNEI. The V segment lost 4 bases and the J segment 0 bases; nucleotides outside the gene matches: 10. The CDR3 contains 18 residues. The DNA of the CDR3 is TGTGCCAGCAGTGCCAACCCTGAGCGGGGGGACTCCTACAATGAGCAGTTCTTC. Protein sequence: CASSANPERGDSYNEQFF.

This chain links TRBV11-1 with TRBJ2-1; D unclear. Germline CDR1 is SGHAT and CDR2 is FQDESV (reference sequence). V shed 3 bases and J shed 9 bases, with 21 bases lying between them. The CDR3 spans 16 residues. The CDR3 sequence: CASSFTGQEALGEQFF. The CDR3 bases are TGTGCCAGCAGCTTTACCGGGCAGGAAGCTTTAGGTGAGCAGTTCTTC.

The genes are TRBV5-1 and TRBJ2-7; TRBD2 agrees at 10 bases. The V segment lost 0 bases and the J segment 5 bases; nucleotides outside the gene matches: 2. The CDR3 spans 14 residues. Germline V gene sequence: CDR1 SGHRS, CDR2 YFSETQ. The CDR3 loop is CASSLGLAGDEQYF. Written as DNA, the CDR3 is TGCGCCAGCAGCTTGGGTCTAGCGGGGGACGAGCAGTACTTC.

This clone was counted only a few times. The genes are TRBV28 and TRBJ2-7, with D uncertain. V lost 5 bases to trimming and J lost 2 bases, with 13 bases between them. The CDR3 is 14 amino acids. CDR1 and CDR2 (germline): MDHEN, SYDVKM. In nucleotides, the CDR3 is TGTGCCAGCAGTAACTACAAGGGCACCTACGAGCAGTACTTC. Protein sequence: CASSNYKGTYEQYF.

The chain joins TRBV20-1 to TRBJ2-5, with 8 bases identical to TRBD1. The DNA matches TRBJ2-1 better at its end, which makes the J call doubtful. The CDR3 covers 15 residues. CDR1 and CDR2 (germline): DFQATT, SNEGSKA (reference sequence). DNA for the CDR3: TGCAGTGCTAGAGATGGTAGGACAGGGACCAATGAGCAGTTCTTC. Translating gives CSARDGRTGTNEQFF.

Comments on this clone: The identical CDR3 is also encoded by other nucleotide sequences in the sample. The chain links TRBV24-1 to TRBJ2-7; D might be TRBD1 (6 bases). Per the germline V gene, CDR1 is KGHDR and CDR2 is SFDVKD. V was shortened by 6 bases and J by 3 bases, with 8 bases between the two germline ends. CDR3 size: 12 residues. CDR3 sequence: CATSQGSYEQYF. CDR3 DNA: TGTGCCACCAGTCAGGGGAGCTACGAGCAGTACTTC.

The chain recombines TRBV9 with TRBJ2-7; possible D gene TRBD2, 6 bases. The germline V and J ends were trimmed by 0 bases and 3 bases, with 13 bases remaining between them. The CDR3 totals 15 residues. The germline gives CDR1 SGDLS, CDR2 YYNGEE. In nucleotides, the CDR3 is TGTGCCAGCAGCGTAGGGCCGGCGGGGCGCTACGAGCAGTACTTC. This encodes CASSVGPAGRYEQYF.

This clone has only one observation. The chain carries TRBV2 and TRBJ2-1; 8 nucleotides match TRBD2. The J segment lost 10 bases and the V segment lost 7 bases, leaving 21 bases of the junction unmatched. The germline CDR1 and CDR2 sequences are SNHLY and FYNNEI. This CDR3 spans 17 amino acids. The CDR3 nucleotides are TGTGCCAGCACGGGAGGGGCCCACATCCGTAAACGAGGGGAGCAGTTCTTC. Residues: CASTGGAHIRKRGEQFF.

V usage is TRBV6-2 or TRBV6-3 and J usage is TRBJ1-5; 7 bases map to TRBD1. V gave up 4 bases and J gave up 3 bases; unmatched junction bases: 9. The V gene's germline CDR1 is MNHEY and CDR2 SVGEGT. The CDR3 has 16 amino acids. CDR3 protein: CASSWTGGGPNQPQHF. The CDR3 nucleotides are TGTGCCAGCAGTTGGACAGGCGGGGGTCCCAATCAGCCCCAGCATTTT.

This clone has only a few counts. This chain uses TRBV10-3 with TRBJ2-7, with 8 bases that match TRBD1. With V trimmed by 5 bases and J by 0 bases, 6 bases remained unmatched. This CDR3 is 15 amino acids long. Germline-derived CDR1 and CDR2 are ENHRY and SYGVKD. DNA of the CDR3: TGTGCCATCAGTAACCCCGGACAGGGCTCCTACGAGCAGTACTTC. This sequence encodes CAISNPGQGSYEQYF.

The CDR3 DNA is TGTGCCAGCTACTCAGATACGCAGTATTTT. This translates into CASYSDTQYF. The rearrangement links TRBV2 to TRBJ2-3, with unresolved D. Between the trimmed V and J ends, which lost 8 bases and 4 bases, there was a span of 4 bases. CDR3 length: 10 residues. Germline lookup yields CDR1 SNHLY and CDR2 FYNNEI.

This sequence joins TRBV5-1 and TRBJ2-2; 12 bases match TRBD1. The CDR3 spans 20 residues. Germline CDR1 SGHRS, CDR2 YFSETQ. V was pared by 1 base and J by 4 bases, with 14 bases of the junction left unmatched. The CDR3 sequence is CASSLTYGTGGASGTGELFF. The CDR3 nucleotides are TGCGCCAGCAGCTTGACATACGGGACAGGGGGCGCTTCTGGCACCGGGGAGCTGTTTTTT.

V gene TRBV20-1 combines with J gene TRBJ1-5; no firm D call. CDR3 length: 14 amino acids. Germline V gene data show CDR1 as DFQATT and CDR2 as SNEGSKA (reference sequence). Trimming pared 4 bases from V and 0 bases from J, leaving 10 bases between. CDR3: CSAKGRYSNQPQHF. The CDR3 DNA reads as TGCAGTGCTAAGGGTCGATATAGCAATCAGCCCCAGCATTTT.

Turning to this clone: Lacking the conserved final phenylalanine or tryptophan, this CDR3 likely reflects a read error. The V and J genes are TRBV7-2 and TRBJ2-7; TRBD1 might be the D (6 bases). The CDR3 length is 14 residues. From germline, CDR1 is SGHTA and CDR2 FQGNSA. V lost 5 bases, J lost 0 bases, and 11 bases lay in between. CDR3 sequence: CASSVDRSSYEQYL. DNA for the CDR3: TGTGCCAGCAGCGTTGACAGGAGCTCCTACGAGCAGTACCTC.

The chain couples TRBV7-6 to TRBJ1-2; a possible D gene is TRBD1 (6 bases). CDR1 and CDR2 from the germline V gene are SGHVS and FNYEAQ. The V gene lost 5 bases and the J gene lost 5 bases, with 12 bases spanning the gap. The CDR3 is 13 residues long. CDR3 loop: CASSLGQRYGYTF. In DNA, the CDR3 is TGTGCCAGCAGCCTTGGACAGCGGTATGGCTACACCTTC.

This clone turned up a few times. V and J are TRBV28 and TRBJ2-6; the D gene is possibly TRBD1 (6 bases). This CDR3 is 17 amino acids long. Trimming shortened V by 3 bases and J by 2 bases, and 14 bases separated the two germline ends. Germline V gives CDR1 MDHEN, CDR2 SYDVKM. The CDR3 loop reads CASSLNRAGAGANVLTF. The CDR3 DNA reads TGTGCCAGCAGTTTGAATAGGGCAGGGGCTGGGGCCAACGTCCTGACTTTC.

V is TRBV28 and J is TRBJ1-5; D call uncertain. The CDR3 sequence is 14 residues long. Between the trimmed V and J ends, which lost 3 bases and 7 bases, there was a span of 13 bases. Germline values: CDR1 MDHEN, CDR2 SYDVKM. In nucleotides, the CDR3 is TGTGCCAGCAGTTTGTCTCTAGTAGGGCAGCCCCAGCATTTT. Translation gives CASSLSLVGQPQHF.

In its sample, this clone was seen a few times. The chain has TRBV28 and TRBJ2-7; D may be TRBD1 (6 bases). Germline CDR1 is MDHEN and CDR2 is SYDVKM. The CDR3 has 15 residues. V dropped 5 bases and J dropped 4 bases, with 18 bases sitting between them. The CDR3 loop is CASSTLGTPVYEQYF. DNA of the CDR3: TGTGCCAGCAGTACCCTCGGGACACCTGTTTACGAGCAGTACTTC.

This clone turned up a few times. This chain links TRBV6-1 with TRBJ2-7; TRBD1 is a possible D gene (6 bases). This CDR3 has 13 residues. Looked up from germline, CDR1 is MNHNS and CDR2 is SASEGT. V was pared by 5 bases and J by 3 bases, with 11 bases between. The DNA for the CDR3 is TGTGCCAGCAGTCTGGACAGAAACTACGAGCAGTACTTC. Protein sequence: CASSLDRNYEQYF.

This clone appeared a few times. This chain links TRBV2 with TRBJ2-1; D uncertain. The ends were cut back, 3 bases at V and 2 bases at J, with 5 bases in the middle. The CDR3 sequence is 13 residues long. Germline values: CDR1 SNHLY, CDR2 FYNNEI. The CDR3 protein is CASSEFTYNEQFF. The CDR3 DNA is TGTGCCAGCAGTGAGTTCACCTACAATGAGCAGTTCTTC.

The chain has TRBV6-1 and TRBJ2-2; TRBD1 matches 8 bases. Germline CDR1 is MNHNS and CDR2 is SASEGT. CDR3 length: 15 amino acids. The V segment lost 8 bases and the J segment 4 bases; nucleotides outside the gene matches: 9. The chain's CDR3 is CASSRDRGRTGELFF. CDR3 DNA sequence: TGTGCCAGCTCCCGAGACAGGGGTCGCACCGGGGAGCTGTTTTTT.

This chain uses TRBV10-3 with TRBJ2-3; no definite D call. The CDR3 is made up of 11 amino acids. V lost 9 bases to trimming and J lost 1 base, with 5 bases between them. In germline, CDR1 is ENHRY, CDR2 SYGVKD. This chain's CDR3 is CAIQGTDTQYF. DNA for the CDR3: TGTGCCATTCAGGGCACAGATACGCAGTATTTT.

The gene calls are TRBV19 and TRBJ2-2; 8 nucleotides align to TRBD2. The J segment lost 0 bases and the V segment lost 4 bases, leaving 1 base of the junction unmatched. There are 15 residues in the CDR3. Germline loops: CDR1 LNHDA, CDR2 SQIVND (reference sequence). CDR3 sequence reads: CASSTGLANTGELFF. CDR3 DNA sequence: TGTGCCAGTAGTACGGGACTAGCGAACACCGGGGAGCTGTTTTTT.

The chain recombines TRBV4-1 with TRBJ2-2, with D uncertain. This CDR3 region has 16 residues. Trimming left V 4 bases short and J 7 bases short, with 19 bases between. Germline CDR1 is MGHRA and CDR2 is YSYEKL. CDR3 in amino acids: CASSRGGMGSVGELFF. Here the CDR3 DNA reads TGCGCCAGCAGCCGCGGTGGGATGGGGTCGGTCGGGGAGCTGTTTTTT.

The chain combines TRBV4-2 with TRBJ2-7; a weak D match, TRBD1 (6 bases). Trimming took off 4 bases at V and 4 bases at J, with 17 bases between the two ends. CDR3 size: 15 residues. Germline CDR1 LGHNA, CDR2 YNFKEQ. For the CDR3, the DNA is TGTGCCAGCAGCCGGAGACAGGTGGCGGCGTACGAGCAGTACTTC. The encoded protein is CASSRRQVAAYEQYF.

The chain uses TRBV6-1 and TRBJ1-1; weak D call: TRBD1 (6 bases). The CDR3 runs 13 residues. Trimming removed 8 bases from V and 5 bases from J, with 15 bases in between. The germline V gene encodes CDR1 MNHNS and CDR2 SASEGT. The CDR3 here is CASPGGAGTEAFF. CDR3 nucleotides: TGTGCCAGCCCTGGGGGCGCAGGTACTGAAGCTTTCTTT.

This clone was seen a few times. This sequence joins TRBV6-1 and TRBJ1-6; D call uncertain. The CDR3 totals 13 residues. In germline, CDR1 is MNHNS, CDR2 SASEGT. V gave up 10 bases and J gave up 4 bases, with 11 bases separating them. The CDR3 loop reads CAINPGYNSPLHF. As DNA, the CDR3 is TGTGCCATCAATCCGGGATATAATTCACCCCTCCACTTT.

This clone was recorded a few times. The chain employs TRBV27 and TRBJ2-1, with no clear D. CDR3 length: 13 amino acids. V lost 2 bases to trimming and J lost 3 bases, with 5 bases between them. Germline V lookup: CDR1 MNHEY, CDR2 SMNVEV (reference sequence). The CDR3 DNA reads as TGTGCCAGCAGTTTAACCTTCTACAATGAGCAGTTCTTC. Translating gives CASSLTFYNEQFF.

In nucleotides, the CDR3 is TGTGCCTGGAGAGGTTACAATGAGCAGTTCTTC. Protein sequence: CAWRGYNEQFF. The rearrangement joins TRBV30 to TRBJ2-1; unclear D gene. The germline V gene encodes CDR1 GTSNPN and CDR2 SVGIG (reference sequence). The V end was cut by 3 bases, the J end by 4 bases, with 4 bases between. The CDR3 has 11 amino acids.

The rearrangement uses TRBV30 and TRBJ2-5; D is ambiguous. The germline V gene has CDR1 GTSNPN and CDR2 SVGIG (reference sequence). V dropped 4 bases and J dropped 3 bases, with 6 bases sitting between them. The CDR3 covers 11 residues. The DNA for the CDR3 is TGTGCCTGGATTCAGGAAGAGACCCAGTACTTC. Protein sequence: CAWIQEETQYF.